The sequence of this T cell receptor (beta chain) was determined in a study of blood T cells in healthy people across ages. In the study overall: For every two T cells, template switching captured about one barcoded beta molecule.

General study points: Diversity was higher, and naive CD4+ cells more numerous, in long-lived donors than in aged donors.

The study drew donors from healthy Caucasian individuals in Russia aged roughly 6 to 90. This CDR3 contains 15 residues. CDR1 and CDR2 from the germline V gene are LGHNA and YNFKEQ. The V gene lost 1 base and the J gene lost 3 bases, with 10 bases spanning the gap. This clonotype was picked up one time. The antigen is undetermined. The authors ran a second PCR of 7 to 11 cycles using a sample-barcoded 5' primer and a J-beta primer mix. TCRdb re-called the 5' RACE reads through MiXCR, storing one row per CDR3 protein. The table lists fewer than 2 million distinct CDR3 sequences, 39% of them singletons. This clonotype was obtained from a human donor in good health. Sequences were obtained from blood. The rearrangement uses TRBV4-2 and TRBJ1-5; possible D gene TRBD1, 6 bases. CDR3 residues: CASSQGRGTNQPQHF. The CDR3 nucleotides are TGTGCCAGCAGCCAAGGCAGGGGCACCAATCAGCCCCAGCATTTT.